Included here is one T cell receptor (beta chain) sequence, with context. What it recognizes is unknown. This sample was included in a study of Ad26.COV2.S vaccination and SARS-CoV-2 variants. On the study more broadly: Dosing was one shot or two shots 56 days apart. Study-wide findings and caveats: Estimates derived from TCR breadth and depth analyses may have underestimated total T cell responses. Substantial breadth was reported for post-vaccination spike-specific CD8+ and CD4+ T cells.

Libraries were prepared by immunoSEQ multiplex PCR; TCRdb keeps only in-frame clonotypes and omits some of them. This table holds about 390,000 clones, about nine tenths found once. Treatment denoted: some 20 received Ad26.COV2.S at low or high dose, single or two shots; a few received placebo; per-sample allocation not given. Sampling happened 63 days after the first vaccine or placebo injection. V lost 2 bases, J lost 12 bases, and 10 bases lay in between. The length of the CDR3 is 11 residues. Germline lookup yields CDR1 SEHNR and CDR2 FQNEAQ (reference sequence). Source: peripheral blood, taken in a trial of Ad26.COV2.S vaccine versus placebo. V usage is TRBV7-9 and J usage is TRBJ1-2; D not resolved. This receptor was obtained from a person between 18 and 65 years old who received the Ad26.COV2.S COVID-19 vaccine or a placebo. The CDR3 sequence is CASSLFAVHTF. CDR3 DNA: TGTGCCAGCAGCTTATTTGCGGTTCACACCTTC.